This is a list of T cell receptor beta chains from one sample in a study of T cells after yellow fever vaccination. TCRdb used MiXCR to reprocess the 5' RACE reads, holding one entry per CDR3 protein. The table shows some 200,000 distinct CDR3 sequences, with around 10% occurring only once. Sample: CD8+ T cells sorted from PBMCs, taken 15 days after the yellow fever booster vaccination. The receptor set was obtained from a man aged 18 to 29 who received the YFV17D yellow fever vaccine. Both conserved end residues are trimmed from each CDR3. The D gene is left open where the match is weak. The listing skips clone size in some rows; elsewhere it reads once, few, many or a size class.

TRBV2	TRBD1	TRBJ2-3	NA	ASRPWDRETQDTQY
TRBV19	NA	TRBJ2-2	NA	ASSINSLTGELF
TRBV7-8	TRBD1	TRBJ1-6	few	ASSPGGSYNSPLH
TRBV4-3	TRBD1	TRBJ2-2	NA	ASRPEGQGITGELF
TRBV4-1	NA	TRBJ2-1	NA	ASSQEAGAVGGEQF
TRBV5-6	NA	TRBJ1-2	few	ASIARTAWGYGYT
TRBV12-3/TRBV12-4	NA	TRBJ2-1	NA	ASSHGQNEQF
TRBV5-5	NA	TRBJ2-7	NA	ASSSSFEQY
TRBV4-1	NA	TRBJ2-3	NA	ASSPKQHTDTQY
TRBV5-1	NA	TRBJ2-6	few	ASSLGGRRSEANVLT
TRBV7-9	NA	TRBJ2-7	NA	ASSFRDTPYEQY
TRBV10-2	TRBD2	TRBJ2-1	few	ASTGLAAVSYNEQF
TRBV7-2	NA	TRBJ2-1	few	ASSRGISSYNEQF
TRBV4-3	NA	TRBJ2-7	once	ASSPTLGTTGNEQY